Presented here are 6 T cell receptor beta chains from one specimen sequenced in a study of cytomegalovirus exposure and HLA in healthy donors. PCR was performed using 60 Vbeta and 13 Jbeta primers. Clones were read by immunoSEQ multiplex PCR, and TCRdb kept only the in-frame ones, dropping some. Of about 160,000 clones detected, 84% appear once; the ten largest clones hold 1.9%. Sample: PBMCs. These receptors all come from a man between 18 and 35 years old in good health and CMV-seronegative.

In this sample, this clone turned up once. The J gene is TRBJ2-5, the V gene TRBV7-2, with 7 positions matching TRBD2. TRBJ2-7 explains the end of the DNA better; the J call may be wrong. The CDR3 has 14 residues. Germline CDR1 and CDR2: SGHTA and FQGNSA. The CDR3 loop is CASSLAGGPYEQYF. CDR3 nucleotides: TGTGCCAGCAGCTTAGCGGGAGGGCCGTACGAGCAGTACTTC.

The chain joins TRBV4-1 to TRBJ2-7, with 9 bases matching TRBD1. The CDR3 loop spans 15 amino acids. CDR1 MGHRA and CDR2 YSYEKL come from the germline V gene. The V and J ends lost 0 bases and 3 bases, in that order; junction bases with no gene match: 3. DNA for the CDR3: TGCGCCAGCAGCCAAGACCCGGGACAGGGCTACGAGCAGTACTTC. Amino acid sequence: CASSQDPGQGYEQYF.

The chain has TRBV5-6 and TRBJ1-2, with 7 bases aligning to TRBD1. CDR3 length: 13 residues. CDR1 and CDR2 from the germline V gene are SGHDT and YYEEEE. Trimming at V came to 0 bases and at J to 8 bases, leaving 4 bases not matched to a gene. The CDR3, as DNA: TGTGCCAGCAGCTTGGGAAGGGGGCAAGGCTACACCTTC. Amino acids: CASSLGRGQGYTF.

This CDR3 reads CASSKGGYGYTF. As DNA, the CDR3 is TGTGCCAGCAGCAAAGGGGGATATGGCTACACCTTC. The genes are TRBV5-5 and TRBJ1-2; D is possibly TRBD1 (6 bases). With 4 bases removed from V and 5 bases from J, the gap between germline ends came to 9 bases. Germline CDR1 is SGHKS and CDR2 is YYEKEE (reference sequence). The length of the CDR3 is 12 residues.

V and J are TRBV5-4 and TRBJ2-5; 9 nucleotides match TRBD1. This CDR3 has 15 amino acids. CDR1 is SGHNT, CDR2 YYREEE, per germline (reference sequence). V trimming: 0 bases; J trimming: 5 bases; junction bases outside the gene matches: 5. This chain's CDR3 is CASSLALGQGETQYF. CDR3 DNA: TGTGCCAGCAGCTTGGCCCTTGGACAGGGGGAGACCCAGTACTTC.

The chain joins TRBV5-1 to TRBJ1-1; D not certain. There are 16 residues in the CDR3. Germline CDR1 reads SGHRS; CDR2 reads YFSETQ. Trimming removed 1 base at V and 0 bases at J, with 13 bases between. CDR3 DNA: TGCGCCAGCAGCTTGATGGTGGCACAGTTGAACACTGAAGCTTTCTTT. This encodes CASSLMVAQLNTEAFF.